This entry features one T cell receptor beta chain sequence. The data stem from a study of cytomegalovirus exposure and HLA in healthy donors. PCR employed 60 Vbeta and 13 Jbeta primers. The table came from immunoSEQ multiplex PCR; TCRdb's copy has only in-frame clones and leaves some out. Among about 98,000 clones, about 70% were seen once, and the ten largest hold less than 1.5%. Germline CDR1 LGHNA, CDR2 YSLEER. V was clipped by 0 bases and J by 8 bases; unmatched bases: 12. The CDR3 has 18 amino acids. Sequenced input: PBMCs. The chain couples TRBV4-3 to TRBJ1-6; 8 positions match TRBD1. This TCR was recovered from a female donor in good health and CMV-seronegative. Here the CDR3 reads CASSQDWGVTGGYSPLHF. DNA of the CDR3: TGCGCCAGCAGCCAAGATTGGGGAGTTACAGGGGGATATTCACCCCTCCACTTT.